These 17 T cell receptor beta chains share one sample of origin, sequenced in a study of T-cell memory formation after mild COVID-19. Using its own MiXCR run on the 5' RACE reads, TCRdb lists one record per CDR3 protein. The repertoire holds around 500,000 distinct CDR3 sequences, about 20% seen once, with over 9% in the top ten. Material: PBMCs or a T cell subset sorted from them (not recorded which). The receptors were sampled from an adult woman who had mild COVID-19 (a few samples of this study predate the infection). Cell type and time point are not known.

The rearrangement uses TRBV12-3 or TRBV12-4 and TRBJ1-1; D uncertain. Trimming took off 2 bases at V and 1 base at J, with 14 bases between the two ends. This CDR3 comprises 16 residues. CDR3 residues: CASSLIVGPGNTEAFF. CDR3 in DNA: TGTGCCAGCAGTTTAATCGTAGGGCCCGGGAACACTGAAGCTTTCTTT.

This clonotype has just a few counts. The V and J genes are TRBV3-1 and TRBJ2-1, with D tentatively TRBD2 (6 bases). Germline V gene lookup returns CDR1 LGHDT and CDR2 YNNKEL (reference sequence). V gave up 0 bases and J gave up 6 bases, with 15 bases separating them. The CDR3 sequence is 16 residues long. For the CDR3, the DNA is TGTGCCAGCAGCCAAGACGACGGGAGTAGGGGCAATGAGCAGTTCTTC. Translated: CASSQDDGSRGNEQFF.

CDR3 in DNA: TGTGCCAGCAGTGCGGAGGACAGGGGGGAAGAGACCCAGTACTTC. It yields the protein CASSAEDRGEETQYF. This chain uses TRBV25-1 with TRBJ2-5; 10 nucleotides agree with TRBD1. CDR1 and CDR2 from the germline V gene are MGHDK and SYGVNS. The CDR3 loop spans 15 amino acids. The trim removed 4 bases at V and 3 bases at J, leaving 5 bases unmatched.

The chain is built from TRBV20-1 and TRBJ2-1; TRBD2 aligns across 13 bases. After removal of 4 bases from V and 0 bases from J, the junction contained 9 bases not matched to a gene. Per germline, CDR1 DFQATT and CDR2 SNEGSKA (reference sequence). This CDR3 region has 18 residues. The CDR3 here is CSATDPGLAGSSYNEQFF. In nucleotides, the CDR3 is TGCAGTGCTACCGACCCGGGACTAGCGGGAAGCTCCTACAATGAGCAGTTCTTC.

The rearrangement links TRBV11-2 to TRBJ1-1; D is uncertain. Looked up from germline, CDR1 is SGHAT and CDR2 is FQNNGV. V was clipped by 7 bases and J by 7 bases, with 19 bases between them. This CDR3 comprises 14 residues. CDR3 DNA: TGTGCCAGCACCCTTGGTCGCCAAGGTAGTGAAGCTTTCTTT. This sequence encodes CASTLGRQGSEAFF.

This clonotype was seen at least ten times. The chain couples TRBV7-6 to TRBJ1-1; tentatively, D is TRBD1 (5 bases). The CDR3 is 16 amino acids. Germline-derived CDR1 and CDR2 are SGHVS and FNYEAQ. V gave up 2 bases and J gave up 3 bases, with 16 bases separating them. CDR3 bases: TGTGCCAGCAGCTTAAGTATAGGGGCGGTGTACACTGAAGCTTTCTTT. Protein sequence: CASSLSIGAVYTEAFF.

The chain links TRBV19 to TRBJ2-1; 8 nucleotides match TRBD1. The CDR3 is 13 amino acids. Germline V gives CDR1 LNHDA, CDR2 SQIVND (reference sequence). Trimming took 5 bases from V and 6 from J; bases not matched to a gene: 3. The CDR3 nucleotides are TGTGCCAGTAGTCGGCAGGGGGCCAATGAGCAGTTCTTC. Translation gives CASSRQGANEQFF.

In its sample, this clonotype was seen a few times. The V gene is TRBV12-3 or TRBV12-4, the J gene TRBJ1-3, with D uncertain. V was clipped by 5 bases and J by 1 base, with 9 bases between them. The CDR3 totals 14 residues. CDR3 sequence: CASSPQVSGNTIYF. The CDR3 nucleotides are TGTGCCAGCAGTCCCCAGGTATCTGGAAACACCATATATTTT.

This clonotype appeared a few times. CDR3 amino acids: CASSGSTGGETQYF. The CDR3, as DNA: TGTGCCAGCAGCGGATCGACAGGGGGAGAGACCCAGTACTTC. The chain combines TRBV7-2 with TRBJ2-5, with 9 bases aligning to TRBD1. From germline, CDR1 is SGHTA and CDR2 FQGNSA. The CDR3 loop spans 14 amino acids. V gave up 5 bases and J gave up 4 bases; unmatched junction bases: 5. Supplemented by reference TRBV7-2 and TRBJ2-5, the full variable domain reads GAGVSQSPSNKVTEKGKDVELRCDPISGHTALYWYRQSLGQGLEFLIYFQGNSAPDKSGLPSDRFSAERTGGSVSTLTIQRTQQEDSAVYLCASSGSTGGETQYFGPGTRLLVL.

The chain employs TRBV9 and TRBJ2-2, with TRBD2 matching 9 bases. Germline CDR1 and CDR2: SGDLS and YYNGEE. The CDR3 runs to 19 residues. V trimming: 4 bases; J trimming: 5 bases; junction bases outside the gene matches: 18. The CDR3 region has the DNA TGTGCCAGCAGCCCCCCGGGACTAGCACCCGAGGGTCGGACCGGGGAGCTGTTTTTT. It yields the protein CASSPPGLAPEGRTGELFF. Full variable domain (outside the CDR3, taken from reference TRBV9 and TRBJ2-2): DSGVTQTPKHLITATGQRVTLRCSPRSGDLSVYWYQQSLDQGLQFLIQYYNGEERAKGNILERFSAQQFPDLHSELNLSSLELGDSALYFCASSPPGLAPEGRTGELFFGEGSRLTVL.

V usage is TRBV15 and J usage is TRBJ2-1, with D perhaps matching TRBD1 or TRBD2 (5 bases each). The CDR3 runs to 13 residues. With 5 bases removed from V and 10 bases from J, the gap between germline ends came to 15 bases. Germline lookup yields CDR1 LNHNV and CDR2 YYDKDF (reference sequence). The CDR3 reads CATSPRGRDEQFF. For the CDR3, the DNA is TGTGCCACCAGCCCGAGGGGCCGGGACGAGCAGTTCTTC.

The V call is TRBV19, the J call TRBJ2-5; D possibly uses TRBD1 or TRBD2 (5 bases each). The CDR3 loop spans 13 amino acids. The ends were cut back, 6 bases at V and 5 bases at J, with 13 bases in the middle. CDR1 and CDR2 from the germline V gene are LNHDA and SQIVND (reference sequence). CDR3 loop: CASRARGEETQYF. DNA of the CDR3: TGTGCCAGTAGAGCTCGGGGCGAGGAGACCCAGTACTTC.

The chain employs TRBV3-1 and TRBJ1-4; D is unresolved. This CDR3 has 14 amino acids. Germline V gives CDR1 LGHDT, CDR2 YNNKEL (reference sequence). Trimming shortened V by 1 base and J by 5 bases, and 8 bases separated the two germline ends. Written as DNA, the CDR3 is TGTGCCAGCAGCCAAGCGCTCCCGAATGAAAAACTGTTTTTT. The encoded protein is CASSQALPNEKLFF.

The chain carries TRBV7-9 and TRBJ1-4; 10 bases agree with TRBD1. Germline lookup yields CDR1 SEHNR and CDR2 FQNEAQ (reference sequence). The J segment lost 5 bases and the V segment lost 8 bases, leaving 11 bases of the junction unmatched. There are 16 residues in the CDR3. CDR3 bases: TGTGCCAGCGAAGAGTTCGGGACAGGGGAAAATGAAAAACTGTTTTTT. It yields the protein CASEEFGTGENEKLFF.

The DNA of the CDR3 is TGCAGCGTTGGGGGGGGACAGTTTTACAATGAGCAGTTCTTC. Translation gives CSVGGGQFYNEQFF. The chain employs TRBV29-1 and TRBJ2-1; D is tentatively TRBD1 or TRBD2 (7 bases each). The CDR3 contains 14 residues. The germline V and J ends were trimmed by 4 bases and 4 bases, with 14 bases remaining between them. Germline V CDR1 and CDR2: SQVTM, ANQGSEA.

V usage is TRBV7-6 and J usage is TRBJ2-1; perhaps TRBD2 as D (5 bases). The CDR3 is 15 residues long. CDR1 is SGHVS, CDR2 FNYEAQ, per germline. Trimming pared 3 bases from V and 0 bases from J, leaving 9 bases between. The CDR3 coding sequence is TGTGCCAGCAGCTTGGACTGGAGCTCCTACAATGAGCAGTTCTTC. Amino acid sequence: CASSLDWSSYNEQFF.

This sequence joins TRBV28 and TRBJ2-7; 11 nucleotides agree with TRBD1. The CDR3 runs 14 residues. CDR1 and CDR2 (germline): MDHEN, SYDVKM. The J segment lost 7 bases and the V segment lost 5 bases, leaving 7 bases of the junction unmatched. CDR3 DNA: TGTGCCAGCAGTGTCGGACAGGGGGCGAGGGAGCAGTACTTC. Translated: CASSVGQGAREQYF.